One sample yielded the 10 T cell receptor beta chains listed below, sequenced in a study of cytomegalovirus exposure and HLA in healthy donors. Researchers ran the PCR with 60 Vbeta and 13 Jbeta primers. The repertoire was sequenced with immunoSEQ multiplex PCR; TCRdb's copy has only in-frame clones and lacks some. The table lists about 130,000 clones, roughly 82% of them singletons, with 2% to 3% in the top ten. The sequenced sample consisted of PBMCs. These receptors all stem from a man aged 45-65 years in good health and CMV-seronegative.

The chain combines TRBV7-9 with TRBJ2-6, with D possibly TRBD1 on 7 matching bases. The V end was cut by 4 bases, the J end by 0 bases, with 16 bases between. In germline, CDR1 is SEHNR, CDR2 FQNEAQ (reference sequence). The CDR3 runs 18 residues. In nucleotides, the CDR3 is TGTGCCAGCAGCTCCCGGGGGACAGCCTTCTCTGGGGCCAACGTCCTGACTTTC. Protein sequence: CASSSRGTAFSGANVLTF.

The V call is TRBV5-4, the J call TRBJ2-7; TRBD2 matches 9 bases. This CDR3 region has 15 residues. The ends lost 4 bases at V and 3 bases at J; junction bases unmatched: 8. Per the germline V gene, CDR1 is SGHNT and CDR2 is YYREEE (reference sequence). The CDR3 nucleotides read TGTGCCAGCAGCCCTGGGACTAGCAAGATCTACGAGCAGTACTTC. Amino acid sequence: CASSPGTSKIYEQYF.

CDR3 DNA sequence: TGTGCCATCAGTAGCGGGGAAGAGACCCAGTACTTC. Amino acids: CAISSGEETQYF. This chain uses TRBV10-3 with TRBJ2-5; 7 bases line up with TRBD2. Germline trimming cut 5 bases from V and 3 bases from J; bases unmatched to any gene: 0. CDR3 length: 12 residues. Germline CDR1 and CDR2: ENHRY and SYGVKD.

The chain couples TRBV19 to TRBJ1-5; D may be TRBD1 (6 bases). The CDR3 covers 14 residues. Germline V gives CDR1 LNHDA, CDR2 SQIVND (reference sequence). The V gene lost 5 bases and the J gene lost 5 bases, with 13 bases spanning the gap. The CDR3 sequence: CASSGAQGHQPQHF. In DNA, the CDR3 is TGTGCCAGTAGTGGGGCTCAGGGGCATCAGCCCCAGCATTTT.

The chain combines TRBV4-2 with TRBJ1-2; D is undetermined. V was shortened by 4 bases and J by 8 bases, with 17 bases between the two germline ends. Looked up from germline, CDR1 is LGHNA and CDR2 is YNFKEQ. This CDR3 spans 14 amino acids. Written as DNA, the CDR3 is TGTGCCAGCAGCCCTGGAGGCACCGGGTGGGGCTACACCTTC. Amino acids: CASSPGGTGWGYTF.

The chain uses TRBV4-2 and TRBJ1-4, with D perhaps TRBD1 (5 bases). The CDR3 runs 16 residues. Per germline, CDR1 LGHNA and CDR2 YNFKEQ. V lost 3 bases, J lost 0 bases, and 11 bases lay in between. CDR3 bases: TGTGCCAGCAGCCAGTCGACAGCTGCAACTAATGAAAAACTGTTTTTT. Translated: CASSQSTAATNEKLFF.

The gene calls are TRBV30 and TRBJ1-2; D remains unclear. The CDR3 contains 13 residues. With 4 bases removed from V and 8 bases from J, the gap between germline ends came to 17 bases. Germline V lookup: CDR1 GTSNPN, CDR2 SVGIG (reference sequence). DNA of the CDR3: TGTGCCTGGAATGACATGGTCGGTTTAGGCTACACCTTC. This sequence encodes CAWNDMVGLGYTF.

V is TRBV4-3 and J is TRBJ2-1; 7 bases line up with TRBD1. V lost 0 bases and J lost 5; bases outside the gene matches: 10. CDR1 and CDR2 (germline): LGHNA, YSLEER. The CDR3 is 17 residues long. The CDR3 DNA reads TGCGCCAGCAGCCAAGATCCCCCGGGACAGTACCACAATGAGCAGTTCTTC. It specifies CASSQDPPGQYHNEQFF.

V and J are TRBV7-9 and TRBJ2-2; weak D call: TRBD1 (5 bases). From germline, CDR1 is SEHNR and CDR2 FQNEAQ (reference sequence). The V gene lost 3 bases and the J gene lost 6 bases, with 14 bases spanning the gap. This CDR3 is 15 amino acids long. This CDR3 reads CASSLDTLLAGELFF. The CDR3 region has the DNA TGTGCCAGCAGCTTGGACACACTCTTGGCCGGGGAGCTGTTTTTT.

The chain joins TRBV11-2 to TRBJ1-1; possibly TRBD1 for D (5 bases). This CDR3 comprises 16 residues. CDR1 is SGHAT and CDR2 is FQNNGV in the germline V gene. The V end lost 4 bases, the J end lost 5 bases, and 20 bases lay between the germline ends. The CDR3 loop is CASSSFSGGIGTEAFF. CDR3 DNA sequence: TGTGCCAGCAGCTCATTTTCGGGGGGGATCGGAACTGAAGCTTTCTTT.